The 2 T cell receptor beta chains presented below share a single source sample, sequenced in a study of T cell responses to AZD1222 COVID-19 vaccine. Profiling relied on immunoSEQ multiplex PCR, and the TCRdb table lists in-frame clones only, not all of them. The sample gives hundreds of thousands of clones, roughly 91% of which show up once; roughly 0.99% is in the top ten. Sequencing used peripheral blood, obtained on day 0 of MenACWY control vaccination. The origin of the receptors is an adult in good health.

The V gene is TRBV20-1, the J gene TRBJ2-7, with 7 bases identical to TRBD1. The CDR3 is 11 residues long. CDR1 DFQATT and CDR2 SNEGSKA come from the germline V gene (reference sequence). V was pared by 6 bases and J by 6 bases, with 5 bases of the junction left unmatched. The CDR3 reads CSAADRREQYF. Here the CDR3 DNA reads TGCAGTGCCGCGGACAGGCGCGAGCAGTACTTC.

The chain combines TRBV6-5 with TRBJ1-5, with a possible D match to TRBD1 (5 bases). Between the trimmed V and J ends, which lost 4 bases and 8 bases, there was a span of 15 bases. Germline V CDR1 and CDR2: MNHEY, SVGAGI. CDR3 size: 14 residues. CDR3 protein: CASSSLSQGKPQHF. The CDR3 DNA sequence: TGTGCCAGCAGTTCTCTTTCTCAGGGTAAGCCCCAGCATTTT.